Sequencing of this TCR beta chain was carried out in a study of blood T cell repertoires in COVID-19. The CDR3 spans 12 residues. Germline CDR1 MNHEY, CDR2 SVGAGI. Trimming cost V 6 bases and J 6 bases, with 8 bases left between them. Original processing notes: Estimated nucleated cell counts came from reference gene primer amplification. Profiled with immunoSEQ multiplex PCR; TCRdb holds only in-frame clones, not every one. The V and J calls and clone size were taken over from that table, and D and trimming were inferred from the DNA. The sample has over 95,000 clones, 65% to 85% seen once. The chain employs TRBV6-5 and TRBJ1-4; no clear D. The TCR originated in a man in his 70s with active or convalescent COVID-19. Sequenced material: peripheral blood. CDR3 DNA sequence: TGTGCCAGCAGGGGAGCGGATGAAAAACTGTTTTTT. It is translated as CASRGADEKLFF.